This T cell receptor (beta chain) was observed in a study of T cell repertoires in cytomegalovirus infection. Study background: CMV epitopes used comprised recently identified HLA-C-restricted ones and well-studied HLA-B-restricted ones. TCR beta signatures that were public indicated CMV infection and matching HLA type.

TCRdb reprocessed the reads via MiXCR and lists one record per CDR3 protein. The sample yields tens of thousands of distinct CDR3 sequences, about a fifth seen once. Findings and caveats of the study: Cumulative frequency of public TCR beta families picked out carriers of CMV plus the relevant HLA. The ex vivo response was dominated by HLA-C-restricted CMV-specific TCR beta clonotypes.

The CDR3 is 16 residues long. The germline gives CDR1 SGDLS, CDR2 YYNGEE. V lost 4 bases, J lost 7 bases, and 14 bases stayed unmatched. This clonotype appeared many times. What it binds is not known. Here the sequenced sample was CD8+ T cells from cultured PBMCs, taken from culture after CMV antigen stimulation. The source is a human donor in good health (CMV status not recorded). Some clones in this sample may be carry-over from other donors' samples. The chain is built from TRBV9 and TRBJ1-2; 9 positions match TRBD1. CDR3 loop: CASSTQAQGAKGGYTF. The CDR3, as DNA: TGTGCCAGCAGCACCCAGGCACAGGGGGCGAAAGGTGGCTACACCTTC.